A selection of T cell receptor beta chains follows, all from one sample in a study of control samples from healthy donors and cancer patients. TCRdb's table, derived via immunoSEQ multiplex PCR, lists solely in-frame clones and lacks some. The table has 100,000 to 150,000 clones, 80% to 95% seen once. The specimen was blood. The receptors come from a man younger than 35 in good health. Both conserved end residues are part of each CDR3. The order of the fields is D gene, V gene, clone size, J gene, CDR3 protein, CDR3 DNA. The D gene is left open where the match is weak. For some rows the clone size is stated as once, few or many, or as a class when expanded; others skip it.

D gene: .; V gene: TRBV7-9; clone size: .; J gene: TRBJ1-3; CDR3 protein: CASSLVDGPGNTIYF; CDR3 DNA: TGTGCCAGCAGCTTGGTCGACGGGCCTGGAAACACCATATATTTT
D gene: TRBD1; V gene: TRBV19; clone size: .; J gene: TRBJ1-2; CDR3 protein: CASSIQTGDYGYTF; CDR3 DNA: TGTGCCAGTAGTATTCAGACAGGGGATTATGGCTACACCTTC
D gene: .; V gene: TRBV19; clone size: .; J gene: TRBJ2-3; CDR3 protein: CASSTISPGASADTQYF; CDR3 DNA: TGTGCCAGTAGCACCATTAGCCCGGGGGCGAGCGCAGATACGCAGTATTTT
D gene: TRBD1; V gene: TRBV11-2; clone size: .; J gene: TRBJ2-3; CDR3 protein: CASSLTGSSDTQYF; CDR3 DNA: TGTGCCAGCAGCCTGACAGGGAGCTCAGATACGCAGTATTTT
D gene: TRBD1; V gene: TRBV4-1; clone size: .; J gene: TRBJ1-1; CDR3 protein: CASSQVMKDRGKTEAFF; CDR3 DNA: TGCGCCAGCAGCCAAGTTATGAAGGACAGGGGAAAGACTGAAGCTTTCTTT
D gene: .; V gene: TRBV12-3/TRBV12-4; clone size: once; J gene: TRBJ1-5; CDR3 protein: CASSPYNQPQHF; CDR3 DNA: TGTGCCAGCAGTCCCTACAATCAGCCCCAGCATTTT
D gene: .; V gene: TRBV30; clone size: .; J gene: TRBJ2-3; CDR3 protein: CAWSVWGRESTDTQYF; CDR3 DNA: TGTGCCTGGAGTGTTTGGGGCAGGGAATCCACAGATACGCAGTATTTT
D gene: .; V gene: TRBV3-1/TRBV3-2; clone size: .; J gene: TRBJ2-1; CDR3 protein: CASSQDEGGPLDEQFF; CDR3 DNA: TGTGCCAGCAGCCAAGATGAGGGGGGGCCTCTGGATGAGCAGTTCTTC
D gene: .; V gene: TRBV30; clone size: .; J gene: TRBJ1-3; CDR3 protein: CAWSGHSSGNTIYF; CDR3 DNA: TGTGCCTGGAGCGGACATAGCTCTGGAAACACCATATATTTT
D gene: .; V gene: TRBV5-1; clone size: .; J gene: TRBJ2-7; CDR3 protein: CASSFPGTAYEQYF; CDR3 DNA: TGCGCCAGCAGCTTCCCCGGGACCGCCTACGAGCAGTACTTC
D gene: TRBD1; V gene: TRBV7-2; clone size: .; J gene: TRBJ1-2; CDR3 protein: CASSPRDRDGYTF; CDR3 DNA: TGTGCCAGCAGCCCCCGGGACAGGGATGGCTACACCTTC
D gene: .; V gene: TRBV6-6; clone size: .; J gene: TRBJ1-4; CDR3 protein: CASSPFGRSTNEKLFF; CDR3 DNA: TGTGCCAGCAGCCCCTTCGGACGTTCAACTAATGAAAAACTGTTTTTT
D gene: .; V gene: TRBV6-6; clone size: .; J gene: TRBJ1-3; CDR3 protein: CASRPGGGSGNTIYF; CDR3 DNA: TGTGCCAGCAGACCTGGAGGGGGATCTGGAAACACCATATATTTT